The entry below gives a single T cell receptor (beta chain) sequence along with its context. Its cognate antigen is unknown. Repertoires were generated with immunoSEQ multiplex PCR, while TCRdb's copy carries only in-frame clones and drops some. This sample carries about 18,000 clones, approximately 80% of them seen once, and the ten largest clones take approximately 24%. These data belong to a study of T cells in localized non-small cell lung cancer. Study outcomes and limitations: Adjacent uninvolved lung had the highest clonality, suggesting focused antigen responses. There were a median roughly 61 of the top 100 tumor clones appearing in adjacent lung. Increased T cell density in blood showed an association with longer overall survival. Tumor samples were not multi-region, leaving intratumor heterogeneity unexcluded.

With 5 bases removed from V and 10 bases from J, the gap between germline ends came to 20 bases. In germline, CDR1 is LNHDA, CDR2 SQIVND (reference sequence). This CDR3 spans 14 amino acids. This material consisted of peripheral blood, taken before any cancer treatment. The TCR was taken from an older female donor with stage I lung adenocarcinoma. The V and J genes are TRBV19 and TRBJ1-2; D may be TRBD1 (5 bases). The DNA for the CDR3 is TGTGCCAGTAGTGCTGGGGGACCTAGCGGGGTCTACACCTTC. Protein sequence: CASSAGGPSGVYTF.